The 9 T cell receptor beta chains below come from one sample, sequenced in a study of cytomegalovirus exposure and HLA in healthy donors. The PCR contained 60 Vbeta and 13 Jbeta primers. Method: immunoSEQ multiplex PCR; TCRdb's copy keeps in-frame clones and lacks some. The sample holds roughly 200,000 clones, around 83% seen once. The source material was PBMCs. Source of these receptors: a man aged 40-55 years in good health and CMV-seropositive.

The chain joins TRBV5-6 to TRBJ2-5, with 12 bases identical to TRBD2. Germline V lookup: CDR1 SGHDT, CDR2 YYEEEE. This CDR3 comprises 15 residues. V shed 4 bases, J shed 4 bases, and the junction held 5 bases outside the gene matches. CDR3 protein: CASSEGLAGLETQYF. In DNA form, the CDR3 reads TGTGCCAGCAGCGAAGGACTAGCGGGGCTAGAGACCCAGTACTTC.

This sequence joins TRBV5-4 and TRBJ1-1; D possibly corresponds to TRBD1 (5 bases). The CDR3 is 14 amino acids. Germline V gene lookup returns CDR1 SGHNT and CDR2 YYREEE (reference sequence). V was cut by 4 bases and J by 0 bases, with 10 bases left in between. The CDR3: CASSKQVLNTEAFF. The CDR3 DNA reads TGTGCCAGCAGCAAACAGGTCCTGAACACTGAAGCTTTCTTT. The variable domain in full, with the rest retrieved from reference TRBV5-4 and TRBJ1-1, is ETGVTQSPTHLIKTRGQQVTLRCSSQSGHNTVSWYQQALGQGPQFIFQYYREEENGRGNFPPRFSGLQFPNYSSELNVNALELDDSALYLCASSKQVLNTEAFFGQGTRLTVV.

The sample holds a few counts of this clone. J is TRBJ1-5 and V is TRBV6-1; D possibly corresponds to TRBD1 (6 bases). Germline CDR1 MNHNS, CDR2 SASEGT. Between the trimmed V and J ends, which lost 3 bases and 4 bases, there was a span of 22 bases. The CDR3 contains 18 residues. The DNA of the CDR3 is TGTGCCAGCAGTGACCCCTCCGCCCGGACAGTGTTAAATCAGCCCCAGCATTTT. Translating it yields CASSDPSARTVLNQPQHF.

This clone is a singleton in its sample. The CDR3 spells CATSRPGSNYGYTF. The CDR3, as DNA: TGTGCCACCAGCAGGCCAGGATCTAACTATGGCTACACCTTC. This chain links TRBV15 with TRBJ1-2; D gene unclear. The CDR3 has 14 amino acids. Germline assignment: CDR1 LNHNV and CDR2 YYDKDF (reference sequence). V was cut by 3 bases and J by 0 bases, with 8 bases left in between.

The genes are TRBV7-9 and TRBJ2-1, with TRBD2 matching over 15 bases. The J segment lost 3 bases and the V segment lost 2 bases, leaving 5 bases of the junction unmatched. CDR1 and CDR2 (germline): SEHNR, FQNEAQ (reference sequence). This CDR3 has 18 residues. The CDR3 coding sequence is TGTGCCAGCAGCTTAAGGACTAGCGGGAGGGGGAACTACAATGAGCAGTTCTTC. Its protein product is CASSLRTSGRGNYNEQFF. Based on the CDR3 plus reference TRBV7-9 and TRBJ2-1, the full variable domain is DTGVSQNPRHKITKRGQNVTFRCDPISEHNRLYWYRQTLGQGPEFLTYFQNEAQLEKSRLLSDRFSAERPKGSFSTLEIQRTEQGDSAMYLCASSLRTSGRGNYNEQFFGPGTRLTVL.

With respect to this clone: Sequence at one end of the junction differs from germline and may be a read error. The chain uses TRBV7-7 and TRBJ2-5; possible D gene TRBD2, 6 bases. From germline, CDR1 is SSHAT and CDR2 FNYEAQ (reference sequence). CDR3 length equals 14 residues. CDR3: CASSLTGGFETQYF. DNA for the CDR3: TGTGCTAGCAGCTTAACTGGGGGGTTCGAGACCCAGTACTTC. The entire variable domain, with the rest obtained from reference TRBV7-7 and TRBJ2-5, is as follows: GAGVSQSPRYKVTKRGQDVTLRCDPISSHATLYWYQQALGQGPEFLTYFNYEAQPDKSGLPSDRFSAERPEGSISTLTIQRTEQRDSAMYRCASSLTGGFETQYFGPGTRLLVL.

In DNA, the CDR3 is TGTGCCTGGAATCAGGGTCTTAGCTCCTACAATGAGCAGTTCTTC. As protein: CAWNQGLSSYNEQFF. The chain is built from TRBV30 and TRBJ2-1; TRBD1 might be the D (5 bases). Trimming cost V 4 bases and J 0 bases, with 13 bases left between them. Germline-derived CDR1 and CDR2 are GTSNPN and SVGIG (reference sequence). The CDR3 totals 15 residues. The entire variable domain, with the rest obtained from reference TRBV30 and TRBJ2-1, is as follows: SQTIHQWPATLVQPVGSPLSLECTVEGTSNPNLYWYRQAAGRGLQLLFYSVGIGQISSEVPQNLSASRPQDRQFILSSKKLLLSDSGFYLCAWNQGLSSYNEQFFGPGTRLTVL.

The CDR3, as DNA: TGTGCCAGTAGTATTGGGCAGGGGGCTTTGTGGGGCGGGGAGCTGTTTTTT. Translation: CASSIGQGALWGGELFF. This chain links TRBV19 with TRBJ2-2, with 8 bases aligning to TRBD1. Germline loops: CDR1 LNHDA, CDR2 SQIVND (reference sequence). V shed 3 bases, J shed 7 bases, and the junction held 13 bases outside the gene matches. The CDR3 runs to 17 residues.

The chain employs TRBV2 and TRBJ2-5, with 8 bases that match TRBD1. Trimming at V came to 4 bases and at J to 2 bases, leaving 3 bases not matched to a gene. The CDR3 spans 14 residues. Germline lookup yields CDR1 SNHLY and CDR2 FYNNEI. The CDR3 bases are TGTGCCAGCAGTGGTTACAGGGGGCAAGAGACCCAGTACTTC. Protein product: CASSGYRGQETQYF.